This is a list of T cell receptor beta chains from one sample in a study of T-cell memory formation after mild COVID-19. TCRdb reanalysed the 5' RACE reads using MiXCR and keeps one entry per CDR3 protein. Of about 360,000 distinct CDR3 sequences in the sample, around 13% were seen once. The material sequenced was PBMCs or a T cell subset sorted from them (not recorded which). The receptors shown here come from a young man who had mild COVID-19 (a few samples of this study predate the infection). Cell type and time point are not known. Each CDR3 is given with its conserved first and last residue. A D gene is named only where the DNA matches it firmly. Only some rows state a clone size, as once, few, many or a class for expanded clones.

V gene	D gene	clone size	J gene	CDR3 DNA	CDR3 protein
TRBV29-1	TRBD1	few	TRBJ1-4	TGCAGCGTGCAACAGGGGTCCCGTGAAAAACTGTTTTTT	CSVQQGSREKLFF
TRBV9	-	few	TRBJ2-5	TGTGCCAGCAGCGCGGACAGACTACAAGAGACCCAGTACTTC	CASSADRLQETQYF
TRBV4-1	-	-	TRBJ1-1	TGCGCCAGCAGCCAACTCCAAGGTGGGGGCAGGGAAGCTTTCTTT	CASSQLQGGGREAFF
TRBV10-3	-	few	TRBJ1-1	TGTGCCAGCGAACCCGGGACGGTGAACACTGAAGCTTTCTTT	CASEPGTVNTEAFF
TRBV20-1	-	few	TRBJ1-5	TGCAGTGCCAGGGAAGAAAACAGGGCGTTGAGAAATCAGCCCCAGCATTTT	CSAREENRALRNQPQHF
TRBV4-3	-	-	TRBJ1-1	TGCGCCAGCAGCCAAGATTGGGTTGAGAACACTGAAGCTTTCTTT	CASSQDWVENTEAFF
TRBV7-3	-	-	TRBJ1-1	TGTGCCAGCAGCTCAAGAGGAGTAAGGGAAGCTTTCTTT	CASSSRGVREAFF
TRBV7-6	-	-	TRBJ2-3	TGTGCCAGCAGCCAGGGTCCCATCACAGATACGCAGTATTTT	CASSQGPITDTQYF
TRBV5-1	TRBD1	many	TRBJ2-2	TGCGCCAGCAGCTCGGACAGGGTTGGCACCGGGGAGCTGTTTTTT	CASSSDRVGTGELFF
TRBV29-1	TRBD1	many	TRBJ2-5	TGCAGCGGCCGGGACAGGGGGCTAGAGACCCAGTACTTC	CSGRDRGLETQYF
TRBV19	-	-	TRBJ2-7	TGTGCCAGTAGTATAGAGGCCCAGGGGTCCTACGAGCAGTACTTC	CASSIEAQGSYEQYF
TRBV7-3	-	few	TRBJ2-5	TGTGCCAGCAGCTTAACAGTAGGAGGAGAGACCCAGTACTTC	CASSLTVGGETQYF
TRBV9	-	-	TRBJ2-2	TGTGCCAGCAAGGAGGGAGGCACCGGGGAGCTGTTTTTT	CASKEGGTGELFF
TRBV10-3	-	-	TRBJ2-3	TGTGCCATCAGTGAGAGGGGGGGCCTGGGCACAGATACGCAGTATTTT	CAISERGGLGTDTQYF
TRBV6-1	-	few	TRBJ1-1	TGTGCCAGCGGGGTGGGACCGATAAACACTGAAGCTTTCTTT	CASGVGPINTEAFF
TRBV9	TRBD1	few	TRBJ2-7	TGTGCCAGCAGCGAGGGCCCGACAGGGATTGCCGAGCAGTACTTC	CASSEGPTGIAEQYF
TRBV6-2/TRBV6-3	-	few	TRBJ1-5	TGTGCCAGCAGGCGCAGGAATCAGCCCCAGCATTTT	CASRRRNQPQHF
TRBV5-1	TRBD2	many	TRBJ2-5	TGCGCCAGCAGCTTTTCGGGACTATGGGAGACCCAGTACTTC	CASSFSGLWETQYF
TRBV7-8	TRBD1	few	TRBJ2-7	TGTGCCAGCAGCCCCTTAACGGGACAGCCACTCGAGCAGTACTTC	CASSPLTGQPLEQYF
TRBV7-2	-	few	TRBJ2-3	TGTGCCAGCAGCTACAGAGGGCGGGGCGCCGATACGCAGTATTTT	CASSYRGRGADTQYF
TRBV6-6	TRBD2	-	TRBJ2-3	TGTGCCAGCAGTTTCCGACTAGCGGGGGTCACAGATACGCAGTATTTT	CASSFRLAGVTDTQYF
TRBV20-1	-	few	TRBJ1-1	TGCAGTGCTAGGTATTACACTGAAGCTTTCTTT	CSARYYTEAFF
TRBV3-1	-	many	TRBJ2-5	TGTGCCAGCAGCCCCCCGTGGGGGGGCCCGGAGACCCAGTACTTC	CASSPPWGGPETQYF
TRBV14	TRBD2	-	TRBJ2-1	TGTGCCAGCAGCCAAGATTTCGGGACTAGCGGGGGGGCATATGAGCAGTTCTTC	CASSQDFGTSGGAYEQFF
TRBV5-6	-	many	TRBJ2-5	TGTGCCAGCAGCTTGCGATTGGGAGAGACCCAGTACTTC	CASSLRLGETQYF
TRBV3-1	-	-	TRBJ1-4	TGTGCCAGCAGCCAAGTGGGGTCCGATGAAAAACTGTTTTTT	CASSQVGSDEKLFF
TRBV10-1	TRBD1	-	TRBJ2-7	TGCGCCAGCAGTTCCCCCGGACAGGGGCACGGCGAGCAGTACTTC	CASSSPGQGHGEQYF
TRBV5-4	-	-	TRBJ2-5	TGTGCCAGCAGCGGGGGACTCGTAGCTGAGACCCAGTACTTC	CASSGGLVAETQYF
TRBV12-3/TRBV12-4	TRBD1	-	TRBJ2-3	TGTGCCAGCAGCCAAGACAGGGGTCGGGATACGCAGTATTTT	CASSQDRGRDTQYF
TRBV20-1	-	-	TRBJ1-1	TGCAGTGCCGGACGAGGTGGAGCTTTCTTT	CSAGRGGAFF
TRBV5-1	-	-	TRBJ1-5	TGCGCCAGCAGCTTGGGCACAGGGCGAGGTCAGCCCCAGCATTTT	CASSLGTGRGQPQHF
TRBV15	-	-	TRBJ2-7	TGTGCCACCAGCAGAGCGCCGGGACCCTACGAGCAGTACTTC	CATSRAPGPYEQYF
TRBV11-2	-	-	TRBJ1-6	TGTGCCAGCAGCTTAGCACAAGTGCTCAATTCACCCCTCCACTTT	CASSLAQVLNSPLHF
TRBV6-5	TRBD1	few	TRBJ1-1	TGTGCCAGCAGACCGCAGACAGGGGTCGGGGCTTTCTTT	CASRPQTGVGAFF
TRBV10-3	-	few	TRBJ2-5	TGTGCCATCAGTGAGTCCGTCAGGGGGGGAGAGACCCAGTACTTC	CAISESVRGGETQYF
TRBV28	-	few	TRBJ2-3	TGTGCCAGCAGTTTCTGGGCAGATACGCAGTATTTT	CASSFWADTQYF
TRBV5-1	TRBD2	many	TRBJ2-5	TGCGCCAGCAGCTTTTGGAGTCAGAGCGGGAAGACCCAGTACTTC	CASSFWSQSGKTQYF
TRBV4-3	TRBD2	-	TRBJ2-2	TGCGCCAGCAGCCAGGGTGGGGGGGGATCGCGGACCACCGGGGAGCTGTTTTTT	CASSQGGGGSRTTGELFF
TRBV3-1	-	few	TRBJ1-1	TGTGCCAGCAGCCAAGATAGCAATAACCTTGAAGCTTTCTTT	CASSQDSNNLEAFF
TRBV12-3/TRBV12-4	-	-	TRBJ1-4	TGTGCCAGCAGTCTAAGGACACCGGATGAAAAACTGTTTTTT	CASSLRTPDEKLFF
TRBV7-8	TRBD2	-	TRBJ2-3	TGTGCCAGCACTAGCGGGGTGTCGGATACGCAGTATTTT	CASTSGVSDTQYF
TRBV12-3/TRBV12-4	-	-	TRBJ1-1	TGTGCCAGCAGTTTGAGGTTCACTGAAGCTTTCTTT	CASSLRFTEAFF
TRBV4-2	TRBD1	few	TRBJ1-5	TGTGCCAGCAGCCAAGATACGGACAGGGATCAGCATTTT	CASSQDTDRDQHF
TRBV30	TRBD1	few	TRBJ1-1	TGTGCCTGGAGTCCCTCCCAGGGGGAGGGCACTGAAGCTTTCTTT	CAWSPSQGEGTEAFF
TRBV20-1	-	few	TRBJ1-2	TGCAGTGCTAGAGGAACCGACGTAAACCGCTATGGCTACACCTTC	CSARGTDVNRYGYTF
TRBV18	-	-	TRBJ2-7	TGTGCCAGCTCACCAAAGTCTGGTACAGGCAACGAGCAGTACTTC	CASSPKSGTGNEQYF
TRBV11-2	TRBD2	few	TRBJ2-1	TGTGCCAGCAGCCAACTAGCGGCATCCTACAATGAGCAGTTCTTC	CASSQLAASYNEQFF
TRBV27	TRBD1	-	TRBJ1-5	TGTGCCAGCAGAAGGGAACAGGGGGATAGCAATCAGCCCCAGCATTTT	CASRREQGDSNQPQHF
TRBV6-4	-	-	TRBJ2-3	TGTGCCAGCAGAGCCGACAGGCTTAGCACAGATACGCAGTATTTT	CASRADRLSTDTQYF
TRBV11-2	TRBD2	-	TRBJ2-3	TGTGCCAGCAGCTTGACCCGGGGGGGCCTGGATACGCAGTATTTT	CASSLTRGGLDTQYF
TRBV29-1	-	many	TRBJ1-1	TGCAGCGTTTCGACAGCTTTTATGAACACTGAAGCTTTCTTT	CSVSTAFMNTEAFF
TRBV5-1	-	-	TRBJ2-3	TGCGCCAGCAGCCCCGGACTTACGACAAAGTTAGATACGCAGTATTTT	CASSPGLTTKLDTQYF
TRBV20-1	-	few	TRBJ2-3	TGCAGTGCTAGAGATAACGGTGGGGCCACAGATACGCAGTATTTT	CSARDNGGATDTQYF
TRBV5-6	-	-	TRBJ2-3	TGTGCCAGCAGCTTGGGGGCCCACACAGATACGCAGTATTTT	CASSLGAHTDTQYF
TRBV5-5	TRBD2	-	TRBJ2-7	TGTGCCAGCACCCCAGCGGGGGTCGGCGAGCAGTACTTC	CASTPAGVGEQYF
TRBV18	-	few	TRBJ2-5	TGTGCCAGCTCACCAGTCGGGGATAAGGAGACCCAGTACTTC	CASSPVGDKETQYF
TRBV13	-	few	TRBJ1-1	TGTGCCAGCAGCCCTCGCAGAGGGCGAGACACTGAAGCTTTCTTT	CASSPRRGRDTEAFF
TRBV5-1	TRBD1	few	TRBJ1-1	TGCGCCAGCAGCTTTCGGACAGGGATTGAGAACACTGAAGCTTTCTTT	CASSFRTGIENTEAFF
TRBV6-5	TRBD2	-	TRBJ2-5	TGTGCCAGCAGTCGACTAGCGATAATAATGCCCCAGTACTTC	CASSRLAIIMPQYF
TRBV6-2/TRBV6-3	-	-	TRBJ1-1	TGTGCCAGCAGTTATATCGCGAACACTGAAGCTTTCTTT	CASSYIANTEAFF